Presented here are 6 T cell receptor beta chains from one specimen sequenced in a study of human T cells and chemical hapten exposure. Time point reported: pre-sensitization, week 0. The treatment here: therapeutic diphenylcyclopropenone sensitization with weekly scalp DPC. From the RACE reads, TCRdb called clonotypes with MiXCR, one entry per CDR3 protein. The sample contains 280,000 or so distinct CDR3 sequences, just under 8% of which appear only once. The sequences come from whole blood, collected in connection with sensitization to the hapten diphenylcyclopropenone (DPC). The receptors derive from a young man with alopecia areata. Some clones in this sample may be carry-over from other donors' samples.

This clonotype showed up just a few times. The J gene is TRBJ2-3, the V gene TRBV11-3; a possible D gene is TRBD2 (6 bases). The V end lost 1 base, the J end lost 1 base, and 9 bases lay between the germline ends. The germline V gene has CDR1 SGHNT and CDR2 YENEEA. The CDR3 is made up of 15 amino acids. Here the CDR3 reads CASSLGWEGTDTQYF. Here the CDR3 DNA reads TGTGCCAGCAGCTTAGGATGGGAGGGCACAGATACGCAGTATTTT.

This clonotype was picked up many times. The chain carries TRBV5-1 and TRBJ1-3; D is uncertain. The length of the CDR3 is 15 residues. The V end lost 4 bases, the J end lost 4 bases, and 15 bases lay between the germline ends. The germline V gene encodes CDR1 SGHRS and CDR2 YFSETQ. CDR3 nucleotide sequence: TGCGCCAGCAGCCCCCGACCGGCGGACGGAAACACCATATATTTT. Translation gives CASSPRPADGNTIYF.

The sample holds a few counts of this clonotype. The V gene is TRBV28, the J gene TRBJ1-5; 8 positions agree with TRBD1. The CDR3 is 15 amino acids. V was pared by 5 bases and J by 3 bases, with 6 bases of the junction left unmatched. Germline-derived CDR1 and CDR2 are MDHEN and SYDVKM. The CDR3 region has the DNA TGTGCCAGCAGTCCACAGGGGGAGTACAATCAGCCCCAGCATTTT. Translated: CASSPQGEYNQPQHF.

V is TRBV25-1 and J is TRBJ2-5; D gene unclear. The CDR3 runs to 11 residues. Germline values: CDR1 MGHDK, CDR2 SYGVNS. Between the trimmed V and J ends, which lost 3 bases and 7 bases, there was a span of 6 bases. This CDR3 reads CASSEMGTQYF. The CDR3 DNA reads as TGTGCCAGCAGTGAGATGGGGACCCAGTACTTC. Full variable domain (rest looked up from reference TRBV25-1 and TRBJ2-5): EADIYQTPRYLVIGTGKKITLECSQTMGHDKMYWYQQDPGMELHLIHYSYGVNSTEKGDLSSESTVSRIRTEHFPLTLESARPSHTSQYLCASSEMGTQYFGPGTRLLVL.

A few counts support this clonotype. CDR3 in DNA: TGTGCCAGCAGCCAAGCGGGGAATGAAAAACTGTTTTTT. This codes for CASSQAGNEKLFF. J is TRBJ1-4 and V is TRBV9; no firm D call. CDR3 length: 13 amino acids. V gave up 4 bases and J gave up 5 bases, with 9 bases separating them. Germline V gene data show CDR1 as SGDLS and CDR2 as YYNGEE.

This clonotype appeared many times. The chain links TRBV6-2 or TRBV6-3 to TRBJ2-7; D is ambiguous. CDR1 and CDR2 from the germline V gene are MNHEY and SVGEGT. The CDR3 has 14 amino acids. The V end was cut by 8 bases, the J end by 2 bases, with 16 bases between. CDR3 region: CASVQIQGAYEQYV. CDR3 sequence (DNA): TGTGCCAGCGTCCAAATCCAAGGAGCCTACGAGCAGTACGTC.